These 22 T cell receptor beta chains were all obtained from the same sample, sequenced in a study of glioma-infiltrating T cells. TCR alpha and beta CDR3 regions were amplified from RNA using iRepertoire nested multiplex PCR. Using its own MiXCR run on the multiplex PCR reads, TCRdb lists one record per CDR3 protein. The sample includes some 180,000 distinct CDR3 sequences, roughly 32% of them seen just once. Material: glioma tissue, nonneoplastic brain tissue, or PBMCs (not recorded which). The receptors shown here come from a human donor with low-grade glioma or glioblastoma, undergoing nonglioma brain surgery, or in good health (not recorded which).

As to this clonotype: A read error is possible here, since a much larger clone lies one base away. The chain carries TRBV7-2 and TRBJ1-2; D is uncertain. The CDR3 is 16 residues long. The germline gives CDR1 SGHTA, CDR2 FQGNSA. CDR3 DNA: TGTGCCAGCAGCTACCCGGGAGGCAGAGCTTGGTATGGCTACAGCTTC. Encoded protein: CASSYPGGRAWYGYSF.

The table lists this clonotype with many counts. The V and J genes are TRBV4-1 and TRBJ2-1, with TRBD2 as a possible D gene (6 bases). Trimming removed 4 bases at V and 8 bases at J, with 18 bases between. The CDR3 loop spans 15 amino acids. CDR1 is MGHRA, CDR2 YSYEKL, per germline. The CDR3 coding sequence is TGCGCCAGCAGCCTTCAAGTGGTACTAGCCGATGAGCAGTTCTTC. Translation: CASSLQVVLADEQFF.

Points on this clonotype: A much larger clone differs by one base, so this may be a read error. Without the conserved terminal phenylalanine or tryptophan, this CDR3 likely stems from a read error. The CDR3 bases are TGTGCCAGCAGCCAGGGACAGGGTTGGTCCTACGAGCAGTACCTC. It encodes CASSQGQGWSYEQYL. The V gene is TRBV6-1, the J gene TRBJ2-7, with 9 bases identical to TRBD1. The CDR3 totals 15 residues. Germline assignment: CDR1 MNHNS and CDR2 SASEGT. V was pared by 6 bases and J by 1 base, with 7 bases of the junction left unmatched.

The sample holds many counts of this clonotype. The chain carries TRBV28 and TRBJ1-2; 7 bases align to TRBD1. The germline gives CDR1 MDHEN, CDR2 SYDVKM. CDR3 size: 17 residues. J gave up 4 bases and V 4 bases, and 15 bases lay outside the gene matches. DNA of the CDR3: TGTGCCAGCAGTTCCCCGGGACAGCTCTTTAACTTCTATGGCTACACCTTC. The encoded protein is CASSSPGQLFNFYGYTF.

This clonotype was seen ten or more times. This chain connects TRBV6-2 or TRBV6-3 to TRBJ2-7, with TRBD1 identical over 7 bases. V lost 0 bases to trimming and J lost 1 base; unmatched junction nucleotides: 6. Germline CDR1 reads MNHEY; CDR2 reads SVGEGT. The CDR3 spans 16 residues. Here the CDR3 reads CASSYSARGQSYEQYF. Written as DNA, the CDR3 is TGTGCCAGCAGTTACTCTGCTAGGGGACAGTCCTACGAGCAGTACTTC.

This clonotype was observed many times. The J gene is TRBJ2-3, the V gene TRBV4-3; D tentatively fits TRBD1 or TRBD2 (7 bases each). The CDR3 length is 16 residues. Trimming left V 4 bases short and J 4 bases short, with 18 bases between. Germline CDR1 and CDR2: LGHNA and YSLEER. The CDR3 reads CASSRRTGEGADTQYF. The DNA for the CDR3 is TGCGCCAGCAGCCGACGAACAGGGGAGGGAGCAGATACGCAGTATTTT.

The chain recombines TRBV18 with TRBJ2-7; possibly TRBD2 for D (6 bases). V was clipped by 3 bases and J by 9 bases, with 24 bases between them. Germline loops: CDR1 KGHSH, CDR2 LQKENI. The CDR3 is 16 amino acids. The CDR3 coding sequence is TGTGCCAGCTCACCGAATGGCCGGGACTCCATCCGGGGGCAGTACTTC. Its translation is CASSPNGRDSIRGQYF.

At least ten counts were recorded for this clonotype. CDR3 bases: TGTGCCAGCAGTTTCGAGAGGAACCAGCCCCAGCATTTT. Translation gives CASSFERNQPQHF. The rearrangement links TRBV7-2 to TRBJ1-5; D gene uncertain. CDR1 SGHTA and CDR2 FQGNSA come from the germline V gene. With 6 bases removed from V and 7 bases from J, the gap between germline ends came to 13 bases. CDR3 length: 13 residues. Based on the CDR3 plus reference TRBV7-2 and TRBJ1-5, the full variable domain is GAGVSQSPSNKVTEKGKDVELRCDPISGHTALYWYRQSLGQGLEFLIYFQGNSAPDKSGLPSDRFSAERTGGSVSTLTIQRTQQEDSAVYLCASSFERNQPQHFGDGTRLSIL.

This clonotype came up a few times. The chain links TRBV30 to TRBJ1-5; D gene unclear. V lost 0 bases, J lost 6 bases, and 9 bases lay in between. Germline values: CDR1 GTSNPN, CDR2 SVGIG (reference sequence). The CDR3 consists of 13 residues. Here the CDR3 DNA reads TGTGCCTGGAGTGTACTGGGGAGTCAGCCCCAGCATTTT. Its protein product is CAWSVLGSQPQHF.

With regard to this clonotype: This may come from a read error, since a much larger clone is one base off. The rearrangement joins TRBV20-1 to TRBJ2-5, with D perhaps being TRBD1 or TRBD2 (5 bases each). Per the germline V gene, CDR1 is DFQATT and CDR2 is SNEGSKA (reference sequence). V lost 3 bases and J 1 base, leaving 15 bases between the germline ends. The CDR3 spans 15 residues. DNA of the CDR3: TGCAGTGCTAGTTCCCCGGGGCTAGTCCAAGAGACCCAGTACTTC. It codes for CSASSPGLVQETQYF.

This clonotype has more than one count but fewer than ten. J is TRBJ1-6 and V is TRBV12-3 or TRBV12-4; 7 nucleotides align to TRBD1. Trimming at V came to 6 bases and at J to 11 bases, leaving 16 bases not matched to a gene. The CDR3 spans 16 residues. The CDR3 coding sequence is TGTGCCAGCAGGTTTGGTACGGGGACAGAAAAAACACCCCTCCACTTT. Translation gives CASRFGTGTEKTPLHF.

In this sample, this clonotype turned up a few times. With a much larger clone just one base away, this may be a read error. The chain combines TRBV6-1 with TRBJ1-5; TRBD1 aligns across 7 bases. The CDR3 extends over 18 amino acids. J gave up 0 bases and V 5 bases, and 13 bases lay outside the gene matches. From germline, CDR1 is MNHNS and CDR2 SASEGT. As DNA, the CDR3 is TGTGCCAGCAGTCCCTACCCCGGGACAGCCCTTAGCAATCAGCCCCAGCATTTT. It specifies CASSPYPGTALSNQPQHF.

This clonotype was seen many times. The chain carries TRBV7-9 and TRBJ1-2; D unclear. Trimming left V 1 base short and J 4 bases short, with 13 bases between. The CDR3 has 15 amino acids. Germline V gives CDR1 SEHNR, CDR2 FQNEAQ (reference sequence). CDR3 region: CASSLVAESVYGYTF. The CDR3 DNA is TGTGCCAGCAGCTTAGTGGCGGAGAGCGTCTATGGCTACACCTTC.

This clonotype occurred many times. The J gene is TRBJ1-5, the V gene TRBV6-1; D perhaps matches TRBD1 (6 bases). Trimming left V 5 bases short and J 2 bases short, with 10 bases between. The V gene's germline CDR1 is MNHNS and CDR2 SASEGT. The CDR3 is 14 residues long. Here the CDR3 reads CASSPRGGNQPQHF. Here the CDR3 DNA reads TGTGCCAGCAGTCCCAGGGGAGGCAATCAGCCCCAGCATTTT.

The chain has TRBV5-4 and TRBJ2-1; the match to TRBD1 covers 8 bases. Germline assignment: CDR1 SGHNT and CDR2 YYREEE (reference sequence). Trimming at V came to 4 bases and at J to 13 bases, leaving 16 bases not matched to a gene. The CDR3 runs to 15 residues. The CDR3 reads CASSIGQGSLETQFF. For the CDR3, the DNA is TGTGCCAGCAGCATCGGACAGGGTTCCTTAGAGACCCAGTTCTTC.

This clonotype appeared many times. The chain joins TRBV6-2 or TRBV6-3 to TRBJ2-5, with TRBD2 matching over 12 bases. The CDR3 sequence is 15 residues long. V dropped 6 bases and J dropped 4; count of bases not matched to a gene: 6. Germline CDR1 reads MNHEY; CDR2 reads SVGEGT. In nucleotides, the CDR3 is TGTGCCAGCAGCCACTCGGGACTAGCGGGAGAGACCCAGTACTTC. Protein: CASSHSGLAGETQYF.

The chain employs TRBV27 and TRBJ1-1; no clear D gene. Germline-derived CDR1 and CDR2 are MNHEY and SMNVEV (reference sequence). This CDR3 spans 18 amino acids. V lost 11 bases, J lost 6 bases, and 34 bases lay in between. The chain's CDR3 is CARILNKGVAGIGAEAFF. In DNA form, the CDR3 reads TGTGCCCGCATTTTAAATAAAGGAGTGGCAGGCATCGGCGCTGAAGCTTTCTTT.

This clonotype was seen a single time. This CDR3 fails to terminate in the conserved phenylalanine or tryptophan, so it likely reflects a read error. This chain links TRBV20-1 with TRBJ2-7; maybe TRBD2 (5 bases). The CDR3 has 15 residues. CDR1 DFQATT and CDR2 SNEGSKA come from the germline V gene (reference sequence). V lost 2 bases to trimming and J lost 1 base, with 15 bases between them. CDR3 bases: TGCAGTGCTAGATCTACCGGGAAAGTTTCCTACGAGCAGTACCTC. Its translation: CSARSTGKVSYEQYL.

In its sample, this clonotype was seen many times. The rearrangement links TRBV27 to TRBJ1-6; D remains unclear. The CDR3 runs to 12 residues. V shed 4 bases and J shed 7 bases, with 5 bases lying between them. CDR1 MNHEY and CDR2 SMNVEV come from the germline V gene (reference sequence). This CDR3 is CASSSPNSPLHF. As DNA, the CDR3 is TGTGCCAGCAGTTCCCCGAATTCACCCCTCCACTTT.

Many counts were recorded for this clonotype. V and J are TRBV27 and TRBJ2-7, with TRBD2 as a possible D gene (6 bases). V shed 6 bases and J shed 7 bases, with 22 bases lying between them. This CDR3 is built from 15 residues. Germline V lookup: CDR1 MNHEY, CDR2 SMNVEV (reference sequence). CDR3 DNA: TGTGCCAGCAGGGGACTGTCCTACGGGACTTGGGAGCAGTACTTC. Translated: CASRGLSYGTWEQYF.

Comment on this clonotype: A read error may produce the germline difference seen at one junction end. The rearrangement joins TRBV3-1 to TRBJ2-7; 14 bases line up with TRBD2. CDR3 length: 14 amino acids. Germline V CDR1 and CDR2: LGHDT, YNNKEL (reference sequence). The CDR3 sequence is CASSLGLAGVEQCF. The CDR3 DNA is TGTGCCAGCAGCCTGGGACTAGCGGGAGTCGAGCAGTGCTTC.

This clonotype was seen at least ten times. The chain couples TRBV20-1 to TRBJ1-5; possible D gene TRBD1, 5 bases. The CDR3 extends over 15 amino acids. Trimming left V 0 bases short and J 9 bases short, with 18 bases between. Germline CDR1 and CDR2: DFQATT and SNEGSKA (reference sequence). The CDR3 DNA reads as TGCAGTGCTAGAGATCTGACTCTCCCGAGGGGGCCCCAGCATTTT. Its protein is CSARDLTLPRGPQHF.